This T cell receptor (beta chain) came from a study of shared T cell receptors in the human thymus. The protocol was immunoSEQ multiplex PCR, while the TCRdb copy is restricted to in-frame clones and leaves out a portion. The sample shows 500,000 to 850,000 clones, about 87% of them seen only once. The CDR3 is made up of 19 amino acids. Per the germline V gene, CDR1 is SNHLY and CDR2 is FYNNEI. V lost 5 bases, J lost 4 bases, and 22 bases stayed unmatched. The same sample was also studied in work on human thymus T cells.

The receptor was isolated from a boy under three years old with a congenital heart defect. Sequencing was carried out using thymocytes. The V call is TRBV2, the J call TRBJ2-5; 7 nucleotides align to TRBD1. Written as DNA, the CDR3 is TGTGCCAGCAGTCGGTTACATTCGCAAACAGGGGTGCGGCGAGAGACCCAGTACTTC. Its protein is CASSRLHSQTGVRRETQYF.